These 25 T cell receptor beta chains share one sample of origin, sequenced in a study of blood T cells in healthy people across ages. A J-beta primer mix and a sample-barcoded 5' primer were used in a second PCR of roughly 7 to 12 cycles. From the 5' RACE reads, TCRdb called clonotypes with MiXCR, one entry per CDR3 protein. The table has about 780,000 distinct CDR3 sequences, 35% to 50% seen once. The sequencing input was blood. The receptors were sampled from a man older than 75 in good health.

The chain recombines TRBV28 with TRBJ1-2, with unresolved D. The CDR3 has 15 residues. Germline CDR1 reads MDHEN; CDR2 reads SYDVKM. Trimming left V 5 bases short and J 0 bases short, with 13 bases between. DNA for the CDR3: TGTGCCAGCAGTGACCCGACTGTGACTAACTATGGCTACACCTTC. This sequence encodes CASSDPTVTNYGYTF.

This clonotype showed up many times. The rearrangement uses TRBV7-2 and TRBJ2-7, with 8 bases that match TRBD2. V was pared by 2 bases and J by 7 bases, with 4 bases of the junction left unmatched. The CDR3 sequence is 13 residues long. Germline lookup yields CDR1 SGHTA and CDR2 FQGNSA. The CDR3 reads CASSLYAGGEQYF. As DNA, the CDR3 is TGTGCCAGCAGCTTATACGCGGGGGGAGAGCAGTACTTC.

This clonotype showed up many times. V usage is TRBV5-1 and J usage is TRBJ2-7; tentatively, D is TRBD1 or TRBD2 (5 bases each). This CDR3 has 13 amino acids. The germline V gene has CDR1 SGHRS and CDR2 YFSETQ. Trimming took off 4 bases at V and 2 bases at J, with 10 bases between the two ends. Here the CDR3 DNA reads TGCGCCAGCAGCATCGGGACCACCTACGAGCAGTACTTC. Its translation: CASSIGTTYEQYF.

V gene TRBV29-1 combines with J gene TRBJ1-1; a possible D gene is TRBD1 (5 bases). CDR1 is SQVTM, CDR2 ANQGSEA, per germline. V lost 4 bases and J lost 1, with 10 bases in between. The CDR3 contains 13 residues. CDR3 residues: CSVARDWNTEAFF. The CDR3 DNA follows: TGCAGCGTTGCCCGGGACTGGAACACTGAAGCTTTCTTT. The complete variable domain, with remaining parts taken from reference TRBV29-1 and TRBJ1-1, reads SAVISQKPSRDICQRGTSLTIQCQVDSQVTMMFWYRQQPGQSLTLIATANQGSEATYESGFVIDKFPISRPNLTFSTLTVSNMSPEDSSIYLCSVARDWNTEAFFGQGTRLTVV.

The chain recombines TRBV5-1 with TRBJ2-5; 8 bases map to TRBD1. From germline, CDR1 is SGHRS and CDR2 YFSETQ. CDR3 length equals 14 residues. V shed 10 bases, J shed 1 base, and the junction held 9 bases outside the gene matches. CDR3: CAGKLTGGQETQYF. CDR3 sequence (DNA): TGCGCCGGCAAACTCACAGGGGGCCAAGAGACCCAGTACTTC.

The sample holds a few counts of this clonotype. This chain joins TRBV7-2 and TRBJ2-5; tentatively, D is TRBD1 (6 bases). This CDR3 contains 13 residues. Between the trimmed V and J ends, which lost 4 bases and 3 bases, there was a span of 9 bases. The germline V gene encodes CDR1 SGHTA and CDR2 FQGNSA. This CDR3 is CASSWSGEETQYF. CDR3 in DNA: TGTGCCAGCAGCTGGTCAGGGGAAGAGACCCAGTACTTC.

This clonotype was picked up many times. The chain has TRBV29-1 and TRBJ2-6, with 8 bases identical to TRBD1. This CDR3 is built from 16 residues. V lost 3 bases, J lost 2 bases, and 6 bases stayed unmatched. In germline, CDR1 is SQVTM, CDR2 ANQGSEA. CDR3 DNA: TGCAGCGTTGAGACAGGGGCGCCGGCTGGGGCCAACGTCCTGACTTTC. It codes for CSVETGAPAGANVLTF.

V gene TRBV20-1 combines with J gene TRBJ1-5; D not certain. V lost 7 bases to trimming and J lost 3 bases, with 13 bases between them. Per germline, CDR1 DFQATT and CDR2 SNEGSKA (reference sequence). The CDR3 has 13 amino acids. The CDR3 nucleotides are TGCAGTGTCCGTCAGGTTGCCAATCAGCCCCAGCATTTT. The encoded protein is CSVRQVANQPQHF.

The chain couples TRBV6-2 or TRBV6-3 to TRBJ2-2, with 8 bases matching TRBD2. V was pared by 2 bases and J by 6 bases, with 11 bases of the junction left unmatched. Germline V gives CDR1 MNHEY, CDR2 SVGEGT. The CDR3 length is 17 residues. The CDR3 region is CASSYAGGTLPAGELFF. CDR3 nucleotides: TGTGCCAGCAGTTACGCGGGAGGTACCCTCCCCGCCGGGGAGCTGTTTTTT.

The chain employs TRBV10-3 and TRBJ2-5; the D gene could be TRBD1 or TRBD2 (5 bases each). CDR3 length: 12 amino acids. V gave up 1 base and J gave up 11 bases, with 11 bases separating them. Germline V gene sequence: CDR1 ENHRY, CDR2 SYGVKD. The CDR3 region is CAISELIGEQYF. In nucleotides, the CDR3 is TGTGCCATCAGTGAGTTAATAGGGGAGCAGTACTTC.

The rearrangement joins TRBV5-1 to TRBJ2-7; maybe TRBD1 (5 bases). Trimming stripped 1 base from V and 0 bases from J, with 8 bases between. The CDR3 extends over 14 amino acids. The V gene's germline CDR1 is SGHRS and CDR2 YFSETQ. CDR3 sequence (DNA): TGCGCCAGCAGCTTGATACAGGCCTCCTACGAGCAGTACTTC. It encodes CASSLIQASYEQYF.

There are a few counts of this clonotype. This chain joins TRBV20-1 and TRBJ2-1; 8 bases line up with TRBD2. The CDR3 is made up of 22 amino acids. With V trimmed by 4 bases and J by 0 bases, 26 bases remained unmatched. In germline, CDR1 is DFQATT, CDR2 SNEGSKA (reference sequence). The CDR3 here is CSAITLGGTLAGITTSYNEQFF. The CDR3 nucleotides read TGCAGTGCTATCACACTAGGCGGGACTCTAGCGGGTATCACCACCTCCTACAATGAGCAGTTCTTC.

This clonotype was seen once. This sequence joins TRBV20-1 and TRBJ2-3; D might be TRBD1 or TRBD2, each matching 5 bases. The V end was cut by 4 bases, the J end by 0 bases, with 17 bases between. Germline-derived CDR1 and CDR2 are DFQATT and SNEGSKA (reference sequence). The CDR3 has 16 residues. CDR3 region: CSATRSGLGSTDTQYF. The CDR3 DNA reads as TGCAGTGCTACCCGTTCGGGGCTAGGGAGCACAGATACGCAGTATTTT.

In DNA, the CDR3 is TGTGCCAGCAGCCAACCCGACAGGGGAAGACTCGAGCAGTACTTC. Its translation: CASSQPDRGRLEQYF. This chain joins TRBV14 and TRBJ2-7; TRBD1 agrees at 8 bases. The V segment lost 2 bases and the J segment 6 bases; nucleotides outside the gene matches: 9. The CDR3 is 15 residues long. Per the germline V gene, CDR1 is SGHDN and CDR2 is FVKESK.

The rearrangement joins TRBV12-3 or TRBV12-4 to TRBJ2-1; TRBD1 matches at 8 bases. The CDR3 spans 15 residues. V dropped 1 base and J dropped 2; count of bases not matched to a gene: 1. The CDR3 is CASSLDRGAYNEQFF. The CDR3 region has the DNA TGTGCCAGCAGTTTAGACAGGGGGGCCTACAATGAGCAGTTCTTC.

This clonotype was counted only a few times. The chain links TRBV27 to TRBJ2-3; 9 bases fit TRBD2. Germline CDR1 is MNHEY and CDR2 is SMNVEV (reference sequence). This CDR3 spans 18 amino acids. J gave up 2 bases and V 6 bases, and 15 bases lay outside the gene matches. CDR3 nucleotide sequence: TGTGCCAGCAGGACCGTGGTGGGTAGCGGGAGACTCACAGATACGCAGTATTTT. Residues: CASRTVVGSGRLTDTQYF.

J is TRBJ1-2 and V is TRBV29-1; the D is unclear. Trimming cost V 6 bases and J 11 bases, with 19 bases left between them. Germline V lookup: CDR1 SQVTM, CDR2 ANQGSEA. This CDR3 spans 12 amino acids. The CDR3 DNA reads TGCAGCGTCCTCTCGCGGAGGGAGGAATACACCTTC. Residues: CSVLSRREEYTF.

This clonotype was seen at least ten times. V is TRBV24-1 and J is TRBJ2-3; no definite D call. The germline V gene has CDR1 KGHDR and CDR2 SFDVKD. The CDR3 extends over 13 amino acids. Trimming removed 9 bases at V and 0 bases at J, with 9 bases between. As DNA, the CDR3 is TGTGCCACCTCGTTAGGCAGCACAGATACGCAGTATTTT. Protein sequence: CATSLGSTDTQYF.

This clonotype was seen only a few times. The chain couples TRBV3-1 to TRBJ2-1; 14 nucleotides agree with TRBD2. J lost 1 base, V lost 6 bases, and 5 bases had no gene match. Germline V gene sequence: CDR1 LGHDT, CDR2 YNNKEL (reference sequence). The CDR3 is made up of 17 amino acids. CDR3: CASRGLAGVGSYNEQFF. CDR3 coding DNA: TGTGCCAGCAGGGGACTAGCGGGAGTAGGTTCCTACAATGAGCAGTTCTTC.

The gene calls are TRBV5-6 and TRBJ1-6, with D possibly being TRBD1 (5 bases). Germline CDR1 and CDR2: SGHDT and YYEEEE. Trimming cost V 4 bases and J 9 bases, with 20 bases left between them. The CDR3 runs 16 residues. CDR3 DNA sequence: TGTGCCAGCAGCCCCAGACAGACGTCTTTGGGTTCACCCCTCCACTTT. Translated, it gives CASSPRQTSLGSPLHF. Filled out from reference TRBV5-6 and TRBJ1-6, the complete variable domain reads DAGVTQSPTHLIKTRGQQVTLRCSPKSGHDTVSWYQQALGQGPQFIFQYYEEEERQRGNFPDRFSGHQFPNYSSELNVNALLLGDSALYLCASSPRQTSLGSPLHFGNGTRLTVT.

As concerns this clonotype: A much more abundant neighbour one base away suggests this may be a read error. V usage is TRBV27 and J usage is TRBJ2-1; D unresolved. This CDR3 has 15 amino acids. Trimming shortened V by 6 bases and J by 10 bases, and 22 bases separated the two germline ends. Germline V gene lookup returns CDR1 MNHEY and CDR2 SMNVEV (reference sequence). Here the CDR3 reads CASSTVDRRPYEQFF. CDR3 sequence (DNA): TGTGCCAGCAGCACAGTAGACCGACGGCCCTACGAGCAGTTCTTC.

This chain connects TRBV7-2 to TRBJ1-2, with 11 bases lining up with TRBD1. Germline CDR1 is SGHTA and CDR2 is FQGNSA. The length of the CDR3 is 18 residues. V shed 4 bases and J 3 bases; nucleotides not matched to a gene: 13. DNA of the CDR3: TGTGCCAGCAGCTCCCCCACCGGGACAGGGGGTTCTTACTATGGCTACACCTTC. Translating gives CASSSPTGTGGSYYGYTF.

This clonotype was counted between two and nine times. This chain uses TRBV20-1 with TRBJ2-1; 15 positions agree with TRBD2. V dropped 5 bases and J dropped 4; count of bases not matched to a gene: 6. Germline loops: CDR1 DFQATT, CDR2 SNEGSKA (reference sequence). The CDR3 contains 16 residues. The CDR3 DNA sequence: TGCAGTGCTGGCGGAGGACTAGCGGGAGGGTACAATGAGCAGTTCTTC. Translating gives CSAGGGLAGGYNEQFF.

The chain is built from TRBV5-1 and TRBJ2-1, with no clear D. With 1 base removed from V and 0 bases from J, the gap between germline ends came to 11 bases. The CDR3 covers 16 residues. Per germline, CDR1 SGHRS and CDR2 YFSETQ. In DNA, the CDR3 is TGCGCCAGCAGCTTGTCAGCCTTGTCCTCCTACAATGAGCAGTTCTTC. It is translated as CASSLSALSSYNEQFF.

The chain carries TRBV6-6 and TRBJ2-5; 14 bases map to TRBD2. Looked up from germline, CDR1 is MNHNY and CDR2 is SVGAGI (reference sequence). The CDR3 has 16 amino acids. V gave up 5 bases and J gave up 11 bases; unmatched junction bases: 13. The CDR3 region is CASSRPGTSGSNEQYF. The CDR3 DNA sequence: TGTGCCAGCAGTCGGCCAGGGACTAGCGGGAGCAATGAGCAGTACTTC.